This entry lists 8 T cell receptor beta chains sequenced from one sample in a study of shared clonotypes between healthy human individuals. Libraries were prepared by immunoSEQ multiplex PCR; TCRdb keeps only in-frame clonotypes and omits some of them. The profile shows 2,500,000 or so clones, roughly 93% of them singletons. Sequencing was carried out using naive CD4+ T cells from PBMCs. Subset described: CD45RA+ positively selected. Receptor source: a man younger than 35 in good health. Some clones in this sample may be carry-over from other donors' samples.

The gene calls are TRBV5-1 and TRBJ1-2; D possibly corresponds to TRBD1 (5 bases). The CDR3 runs 13 residues. Germline CDR1 and CDR2: SGHRS and YFSETQ. Trimming took off 4 bases at V and 4 bases at J, with 11 bases between the two ends. The CDR3 protein is CASSPDSTYGYTF. The CDR3 bases are TGCGCCAGCAGCCCTGACAGTACCTATGGCTACACCTTC.

V gene TRBV7-3 combines with J gene TRBJ2-7, with D possibly being TRBD1 or TRBD2 (5 bases each). Trimming stripped 6 bases from V and 0 bases from J, with 12 bases between. The CDR3 contains 14 residues. The germline gives CDR1 SGHTA, CDR2 FQGTGA. CDR3 sequence: CASSTEGSSYEQYF. In nucleotides, the CDR3 is TGTGCCAGCAGTACCGAGGGGAGCTCCTACGAGCAGTACTTC.

The rearrangement joins TRBV11-2 to TRBJ2-2, with a possible D match to TRBD1 (5 bases). The CDR3 sequence is 15 residues long. Germline CDR1 SGHAT, CDR2 FQNNGV. Trimming removed 1 base from V and 5 bases from J, with 11 bases in between. CDR3 bases: TGTGCCAGCAGCTTAGTTCCAGGGTCGACCGGGGAGCTGTTTTTT. Protein product: CASSLVPGSTGELFF.

This chain uses TRBV5-6 with TRBJ2-7; no firm D call. Germline-derived CDR1 and CDR2 are SGHDT and YYEEEE. With 2 bases removed from V and 2 bases from J, the gap between germline ends came to 8 bases. The CDR3 length is 13 residues. The CDR3 DNA sequence: TGTGCCAGCAGCTTACGGGCCACCTACGAGCAGTACTTC. Encoded protein: CASSLRATYEQYF. Complete variable domain (other parts from reference TRBV5-6 and TRBJ2-7): DAGVTQSPTHLIKTRGQQVTLRCSPKSGHDTVSWYQQALGQGPQFIFQYYEEEERQRGNFPDRFSGHQFPNYSSELNVNALLLGDSALYLCASSLRATYEQYFGPGTRLTVT.

The V gene is TRBV5-1, the J gene TRBJ2-2; 9 nucleotides line up with TRBD2. Per the germline V gene, CDR1 is SGHRS and CDR2 is YFSETQ. Trimming took 1 base from V and 4 from J; bases not matched to a gene: 5. The CDR3 consists of 16 residues. CDR3 coding DNA: TGCGCCAGCAGCTTGATTATAGCGGGAGTCACCGGGGAGCTGTTTTTT. Its protein product is CASSLIIAGVTGELFF.

V usage is TRBV11-2 and J usage is TRBJ2-7; 7 nucleotides agree with TRBD1. The CDR3 length is 15 residues. Germline loops: CDR1 SGHAT, CDR2 FQNNGV. J was trimmed by 5 bases and V by 5 bases; bases with no gene match: 12. CDR3 sequence reads: CASSRFGQGDDEQYF. In DNA, the CDR3 is TGTGCCAGCAGCAGATTCGGCCAGGGGGACGACGAGCAGTACTTC.

The chain joins TRBV5-6 to TRBJ1-3; D unresolved. This CDR3 is built from 13 residues. The V and J ends lost 3 bases and 2 bases respectively, with 6 bases between them. The V gene's germline CDR1 is SGHDT and CDR2 YYEEEE. The CDR3 DNA sequence: TGTGCCAGCAGCTCCAAACCTGGAAACACCATATATTTT. As protein: CASSSKPGNTIYF.

The rearrangement links TRBV5-4 to TRBJ2-6; D is ambiguous. Trimming shortened V by 0 bases and J by 1 base, and 8 bases separated the two germline ends. The length of the CDR3 is 16 residues. Germline loops: CDR1 SGHNT, CDR2 YYREEE (reference sequence). The CDR3 sequence: CASSLVSPSGANVLTF. The DNA of the CDR3 is TGTGCCAGCAGCTTGGTTTCTCCATCTGGGGCCAACGTCCTGACTTTC.